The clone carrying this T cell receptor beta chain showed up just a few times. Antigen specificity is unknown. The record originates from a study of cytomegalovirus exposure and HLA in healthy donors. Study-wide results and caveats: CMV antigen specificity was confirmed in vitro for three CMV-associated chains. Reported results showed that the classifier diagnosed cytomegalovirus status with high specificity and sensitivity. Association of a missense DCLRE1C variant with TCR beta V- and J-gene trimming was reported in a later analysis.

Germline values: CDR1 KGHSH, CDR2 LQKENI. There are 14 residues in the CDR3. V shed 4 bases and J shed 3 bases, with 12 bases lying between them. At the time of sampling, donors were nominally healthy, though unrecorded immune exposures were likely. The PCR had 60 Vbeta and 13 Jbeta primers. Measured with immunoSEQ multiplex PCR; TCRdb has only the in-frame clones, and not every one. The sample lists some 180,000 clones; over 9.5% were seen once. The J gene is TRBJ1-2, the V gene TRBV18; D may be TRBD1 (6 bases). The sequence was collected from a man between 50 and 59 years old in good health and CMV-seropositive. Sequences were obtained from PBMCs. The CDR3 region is CASSLGGADYGYTF. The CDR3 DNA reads TGTGCCAGCTCACTAGGGGGGGCTGACTATGGCTACACCTTC.